One sample yielded the 10 T cell receptor beta chains listed below, sequenced in a study of T-cell memory formation after mild COVID-19. TCRdb used MiXCR to reprocess the 5' RACE reads, holding one entry per CDR3 protein. The top ten hold roughly an eighth of the sample, which has hundreds of thousands of distinct CDR3 sequences, 18% seen once. The sequencing input was PBMCs or a T cell subset sorted from them (not recorded which). The source is an adult woman who had mild COVID-19 (a few samples of this study predate the infection). Cell type and time point are not known.

This clonotype has only a few counts. The chain combines TRBV12-3 or TRBV12-4 with TRBJ2-7; no reliable D call. CDR3 length: 14 amino acids. V shed 4 bases and J shed 7 bases, with 17 bases lying between them. The CDR3 here is CASSSTGVSREQYF. The CDR3 bases are TGTGCCAGCAGTTCCACTGGTGTGTCTCGGGAGCAGTACTTC.

This clonotype appeared a few times. The chain links TRBV14 to TRBJ1-2, with 9 bases aligning to TRBD1. The CDR3 has 16 residues. Germline V gene data show CDR1 as SGHDN and CDR2 as FVKESK. V gave up 4 bases and J gave up 6 bases; unmatched junction bases: 12. The CDR3, as DNA: TGTGCCAGCAGCCTCTCGGACAGGGGAAGCAGGAATGGCTACACCTTC. Amino acids: CASSLSDRGSRNGYTF.

The sample holds a few counts of this clonotype. The chain uses TRBV6-5 and TRBJ2-1; possible D gene TRBD1, 6 bases. Germline CDR1 reads MNHEY; CDR2 reads SVGAGI. V dropped 4 bases and J dropped 7 bases, with 11 bases sitting between them. This CDR3 comprises 13 residues. The CDR3: CASSSLRGNEQFF. The CDR3 coding sequence is TGTGCCAGCAGTTCCCTCAGGGGTAATGAGCAGTTCTTC.

This rearrangement joins TRBV20-1 to TRBJ1-2; D is undetermined. With 6 bases removed from V and 2 bases from J, the gap between germline ends came to 13 bases. CDR3 length: 13 amino acids. Germline values: CDR1 DFQATT, CDR2 SNEGSKA (reference sequence). Here the CDR3 DNA reads TGCAGTGCAGACGTGGTTGCGAACTATGGCTACACCTTC. This translates into CSADVVANYGYTF.

This clonotype has a handful of counts. The chain joins TRBV23-1 to TRBJ2-3, with D possibly being TRBD2 (5 bases). TRBV23-1 falls under the ORF class, with uncertain function. The CDR3 loop spans 16 amino acids. V was pared by 0 bases and J by 1 base, with 11 bases between. The CDR3 spells CASSQSMRARTDTQYF. CDR3 nucleotide sequence: TGCGCCAGCAGTCAATCGATGCGGGCCCGCACAGATACGCAGTATTTT.

This clonotype turned up a few times. This chain joins TRBV7-2 and TRBJ2-1; the D call may be TRBD1 or TRBD2 (5 bases each). V lost 3 bases and J 3 bases, leaving 12 bases between the germline ends. This CDR3 spans 15 amino acids. The germline gives CDR1 SGHTA, CDR2 FQGNSA. The CDR3 protein is CASSLSRDLYNEQFF. The CDR3 region has the DNA TGTGCCAGCAGCTTGTCCAGGGACCTCTACAATGAGCAGTTCTTC. The full variable domain, with the rest looked up from reference TRBV7-2 and TRBJ2-1, is GAGVSQSPSNKVTEKGKDVELRCDPISGHTALYWYRQSLGQGLEFLIYFQGNSAPDKSGLPSDRFSAERTGGSVSTLTIQRTQQEDSAVYLCASSLSRDLYNEQFFGPGTRLTVL.

The rearrangement uses TRBV7-2 and TRBJ2-5, with TRBD2 matching over 7 bases. V lost 10 bases, J lost 1 base, and 6 bases stayed unmatched. This CDR3 spans 13 amino acids. Looked up from germline, CDR1 is SGHTA and CDR2 is FQGNSA. CDR3 DNA: TGTGCCACAAGAGCGGGACTCCAAGAGACCCAGTACTTC. It codes for CATRAGLQETQYF. Based on the CDR3 plus reference TRBV7-2 and TRBJ2-5, the full variable domain is GAGVSQSPSNKVTEKGKDVELRCDPISGHTALYWYRQSLGQGLEFLIYFQGNSAPDKSGLPSDRFSAERTGGSVSTLTIQRTQQEDSAVYLCATRAGLQETQYFGPGTRLLVL.

This clonotype was detected only a few times. The chain combines TRBV12-3 or TRBV12-4 with TRBJ1-6; TRBD1 matches at 7 bases. V gave up 6 bases and J gave up 9 bases; unmatched junction bases: 11. CDR3 length: 15 amino acids. This CDR3 is CASSPTQGTFSPLHF. Written as DNA, the CDR3 is TGTGCCAGCAGCCCAACACAGGGGACCTTTTCACCCCTCCACTTT.

The rearrangement links TRBV9 to TRBJ2-2; 7 bases match TRBD1. The CDR3 contains 16 residues. V shed 0 bases and J 4 bases; nucleotides not matched to a gene: 6. Per the germline V gene, CDR1 is SGDLS and CDR2 is YYNGEE. CDR3 sequence: CASSVGAGTATGELFF. The CDR3 DNA follows: TGTGCCAGCAGCGTAGGGGCAGGGACAGCCACCGGGGAGCTGTTTTTT. Full variable domain (missing parts from reference TRBV9 and TRBJ2-2): DSGVTQTPKHLITATGQRVTLRCSPRSGDLSVYWYQQSLDQGLQFLIQYYNGEERAKGNILERFSAQQFPDLHSELNLSSLELGDSALYFCASSVGAGTATGELFFGEGSRLTVL.

This sequence joins TRBV7-8 and TRBJ1-1; 7 nucleotides match TRBD1. After removal of 5 bases from V and 0 bases from J, the junction contained 9 bases not matched to a gene. CDR1 SGHVS and CDR2 FQNEAQ come from the germline V gene. CDR3 length: 16 residues. CDR3 in DNA: TGTGCCAGCAGCACGGAGCCGGGACAGCTGAACACTGAAGCTTTCTTT. It is translated as CASSTEPGQLNTEAFF.